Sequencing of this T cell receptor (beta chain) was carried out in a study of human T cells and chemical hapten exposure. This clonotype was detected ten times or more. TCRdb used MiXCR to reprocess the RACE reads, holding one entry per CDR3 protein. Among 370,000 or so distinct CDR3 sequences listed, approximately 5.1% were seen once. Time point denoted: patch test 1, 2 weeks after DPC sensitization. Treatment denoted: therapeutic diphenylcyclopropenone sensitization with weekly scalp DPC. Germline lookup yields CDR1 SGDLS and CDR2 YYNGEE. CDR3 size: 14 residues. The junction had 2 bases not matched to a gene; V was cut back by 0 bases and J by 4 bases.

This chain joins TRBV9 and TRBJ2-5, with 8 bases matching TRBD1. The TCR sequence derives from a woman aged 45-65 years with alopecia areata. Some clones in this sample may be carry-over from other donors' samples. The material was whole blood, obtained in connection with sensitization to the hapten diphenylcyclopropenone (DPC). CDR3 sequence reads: CASSVVGTGETQYF. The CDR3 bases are TGTGCCAGCAGCGTAGTCGGGACAGGAGAGACCCAGTACTTC.